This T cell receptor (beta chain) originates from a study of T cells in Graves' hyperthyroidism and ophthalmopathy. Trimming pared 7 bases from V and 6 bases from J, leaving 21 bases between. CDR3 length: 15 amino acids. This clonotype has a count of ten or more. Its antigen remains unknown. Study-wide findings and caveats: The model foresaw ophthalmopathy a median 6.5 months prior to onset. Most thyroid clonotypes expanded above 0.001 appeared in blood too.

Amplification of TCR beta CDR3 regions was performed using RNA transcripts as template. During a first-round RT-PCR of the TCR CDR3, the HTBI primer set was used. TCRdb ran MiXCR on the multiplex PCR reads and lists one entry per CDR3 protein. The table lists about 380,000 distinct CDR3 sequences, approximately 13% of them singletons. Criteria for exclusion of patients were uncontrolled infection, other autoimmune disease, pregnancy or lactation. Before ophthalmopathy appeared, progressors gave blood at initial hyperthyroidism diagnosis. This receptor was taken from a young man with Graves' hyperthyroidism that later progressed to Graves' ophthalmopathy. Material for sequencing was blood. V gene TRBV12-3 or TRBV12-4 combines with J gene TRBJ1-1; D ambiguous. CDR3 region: CASNWAQKVAAEAFF. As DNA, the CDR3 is TGTGCCAGCAATTGGGCCCAAAAGGTGGCCGCTGAAGCTTTCTTT.